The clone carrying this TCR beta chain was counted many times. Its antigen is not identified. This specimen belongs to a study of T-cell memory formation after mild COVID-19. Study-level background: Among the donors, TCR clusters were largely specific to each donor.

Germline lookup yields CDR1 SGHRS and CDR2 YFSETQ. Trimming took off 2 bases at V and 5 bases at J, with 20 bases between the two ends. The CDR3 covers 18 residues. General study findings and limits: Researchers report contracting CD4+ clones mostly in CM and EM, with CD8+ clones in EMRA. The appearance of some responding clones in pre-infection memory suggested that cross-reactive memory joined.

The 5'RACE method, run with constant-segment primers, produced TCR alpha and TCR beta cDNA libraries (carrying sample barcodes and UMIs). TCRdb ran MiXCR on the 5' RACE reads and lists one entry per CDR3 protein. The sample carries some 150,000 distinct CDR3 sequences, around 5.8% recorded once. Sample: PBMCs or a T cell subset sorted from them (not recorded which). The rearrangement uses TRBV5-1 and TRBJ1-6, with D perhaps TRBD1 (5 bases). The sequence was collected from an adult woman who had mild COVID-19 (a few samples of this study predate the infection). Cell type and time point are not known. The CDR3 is CASSFTQTGGSNNSPLHF. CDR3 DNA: TGCGCCAGCAGCTTTACTCAGACGGGGGGGTCTAATAATTCACCCCTCCACTTT.